This TCR beta chain was found in a study of T cell changes during pregnancy in multiple sclerosis (dated by TCRdb to 2018 to 2020). In the study overall: The study examined how the T cell repertoire changed over the course of pregnancy in women with multiple sclerosis.

Library preparation used the immunoSEQ multiplex PCR assay. As stored in TCRdb, this immuneACCESS dataset retains in-frame rearrangements with V and J assigned. A fraction of the clones does not appear; measured against another copy, unresolved V genes explain less than half of the discrepancy, and the remainder lacks a known reason. This sample comprises 85,000 to 120,000 clones, 92% of them detected only once. The top ten clones comprise less than 2% of the sample. Taken from cysteine to phenylalanine, the CDR3 has 15 residues. Only CDR3 DNA remains: 45 bases, in frame from the first base. For CDR1 and CDR2, the germline V gene (reference sequence) lists SEHNR and FQNEAQ. Here V drops 1 base and J drops 4 bases, and the junction holds 2 bases not matched to any gene. Points on this clone: This clone's antigen is unknown. Base qualities are not at hand, and no much larger clone is one base apart.

The clonotype originates from a female donor with multiple sclerosis, enrolled in a pregnancy study. Here the sequenced sample was peripheral blood, taken after pregnancy. The V and J genes are TRBV7-9 and TRBJ2-2, with 8 bases aligning to TRBD2. The DNA sequence reads TGTGCCAGCAGCTTAGACGGGAGGGCCACCGGGGAGCTGTTTTTT. Its product reads: CASSLDGRATGELFF.